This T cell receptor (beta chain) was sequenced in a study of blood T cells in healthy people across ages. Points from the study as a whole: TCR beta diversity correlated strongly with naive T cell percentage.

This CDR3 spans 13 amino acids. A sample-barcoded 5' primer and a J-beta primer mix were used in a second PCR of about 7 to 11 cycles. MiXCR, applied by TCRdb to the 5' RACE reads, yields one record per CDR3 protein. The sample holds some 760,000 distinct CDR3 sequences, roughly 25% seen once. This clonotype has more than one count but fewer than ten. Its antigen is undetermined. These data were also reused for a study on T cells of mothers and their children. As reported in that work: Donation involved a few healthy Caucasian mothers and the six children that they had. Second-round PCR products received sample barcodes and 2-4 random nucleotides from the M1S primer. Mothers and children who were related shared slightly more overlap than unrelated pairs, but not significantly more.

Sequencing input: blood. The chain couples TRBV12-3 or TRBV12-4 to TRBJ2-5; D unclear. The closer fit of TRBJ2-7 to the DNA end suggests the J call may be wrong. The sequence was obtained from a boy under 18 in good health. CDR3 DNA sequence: TGTGCCAGCAGACCGGACGGACGCTACGAGCAGTACTTC. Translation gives CASRPDGRYEQYF.